These 10 T cell receptor beta chains share one sample of origin, sequenced in a study of cytomegalovirus exposure and HLA in healthy donors. The PCR had 60 Vbeta and 13 Jbeta primers. Repertoires were generated with immunoSEQ multiplex PCR, while TCRdb's copy carries only in-frame clones and drops some. The profile shows over 100,000 clones, roughly four fifths of them singletons. The sequenced sample was PBMCs. These receptors were obtained from a woman aged 45-59 years in good health and CMV-seropositive.

This clone appeared a few times. The V and J genes are TRBV10-1 and TRBJ1-3; 10 bases are shared with TRBD1. The CDR3 runs to 17 residues. The J segment lost 0 bases and the V segment lost 8 bases, leaving 10 bases of the junction unmatched. Looked up from germline, CDR1 is WNHNN and CDR2 is SYGVQD (reference sequence). The CDR3 sequence: CASGDPDRGPSGNTIYF. The CDR3 DNA reads as TGCGCCAGCGGAGACCCAGACAGGGGGCCCTCTGGAAACACCATATATTTT.

The rearrangement links TRBV6-5 to TRBJ2-1; TRBD2 might be the D (6 bases). Germline CDR1 is MNHEY and CDR2 is SVGAGI. This CDR3 is built from 14 residues. The V gene lost 2 bases and the J gene lost 5 bases, with 10 bases spanning the gap. This chain's CDR3 is CASSYLRRDNEQFF. For the CDR3, the DNA is TGTGCCAGCAGTTACCTCAGGAGGGACAATGAGCAGTTCTTC.

CDR3 nucleotides: TGTGCCAGCAGCCTCGGCGGGGCTAGTAATGAGCAGTTCTTC. Translated, it gives CASSLGGASNEQFF. This rearrangement joins TRBV14 to TRBJ2-1; D is possibly TRBD2 (6 bases). V dropped 4 bases and J dropped 7 bases, with 14 bases sitting between them. CDR1 and CDR2 (germline): SGHDN, FVKESK. The CDR3 extends over 14 amino acids.

The chain is built from TRBV5-1 and TRBJ1-1; weak D call: TRBD1 (5 bases). V lost 3 bases, J lost 2 bases, and 17 bases lay in between. The CDR3 has 16 residues. Germline V gene data show CDR1 as SGHRS and CDR2 as YFSETQ. In nucleotides, the CDR3 is TGCGCCAGCAGCTCAGCGACGGAAAGGGGAAACACTGAAGCTTTCTTT. It is translated as CASSSATERGNTEAFF.

The chain has TRBV7-2 and TRBJ2-1; tentatively, D is TRBD1 (5 bases). The CDR3 is 16 amino acids. Per the germline V gene, CDR1 is SGHTA and CDR2 is FQGNSA. V was trimmed by 5 bases and J by 4 bases, leaving 18 bases between them. The CDR3 region has the DNA TGTGCCAGCAGCCCGTCTCTAGGGGTCTCGTACAATGAGCAGTTCTTC. Translated, it gives CASSPSLGVSYNEQFF.

This clone was seen a handful of times. The rearrangement links TRBV19 to TRBJ2-1; TRBD2 matches 7 bases. The trim removed 6 bases at V and 1 base at J, leaving 6 bases unmatched. Per the germline V gene, CDR1 is LNHDA and CDR2 is SQIVND (reference sequence). The CDR3 length is 15 residues. The CDR3 reads CASRRGSQSYNEQFF. CDR3 DNA sequence: TGTGCCAGTAGGCGCGGGAGCCAGTCCTACAATGAGCAGTTCTTC.

The chain links TRBV6-5 to TRBJ1-1; 7 positions agree with TRBD1. Looked up from germline, CDR1 is MNHEY and CDR2 is SVGAGI. The CDR3 covers 13 residues. J was trimmed by 4 bases and V by 5 bases; bases with no gene match: 4. The CDR3 nucleotides are TGTGCCAGCAGTCCCCGGACAGGCACTGAAGCTTTCTTT. It encodes CASSPRTGTEAFF.

CDR3 nucleotides: TGTGCCAGCAGCTTAGGGGGGGGACCCTACGAGCAGTACTTC. Its translation is CASSLGGGPYEQYF. V is TRBV7-3 and J is TRBJ2-7; TRBD2 matches 7 bases. The CDR3 runs to 14 residues. Trimming took 2 bases from V and 2 from J; bases not matched to a gene: 3. CDR1 and CDR2 from the germline V gene are SGHTA and FQGTGA.

The genes are TRBV5-1 and TRBJ1-2, with TRBD1 identical over 12 bases. From germline, CDR1 is SGHRS and CDR2 YFSETQ. Trimming at V came to 6 bases and at J to 5 bases, leaving 8 bases not matched to a gene. This CDR3 has 15 residues. CDR3 in amino acids: CASTSGQGAVYGYTF. The CDR3 bases are TGCGCCAGCACCTCGGGACAGGGGGCTGTGTATGGCTACACCTTC.

This CDR3 is CASSPPQGSANEKLFF. CDR3 DNA sequence: TGTGCCAGCTCACCACCGCAGGGTTCGGCTAATGAAAAACTGTTTTTT. The chain links TRBV18 to TRBJ1-4, with D perhaps matching TRBD1 (5 bases). Trimming took off 0 bases at V and 3 bases at J, with 11 bases between the two ends. The CDR3 covers 16 residues. CDR1 KGHSH and CDR2 LQKENI come from the germline V gene.